The clone carrying this TCR beta chain was counted a single time. Multiplex touch-down PCR with TRB-A/B primers amplified rearranged V-D-J TRB sequences. TCRdb re-called the multiplex PCR reads with MiXCR, one entry per CDR3 protein. The sample includes under 7,000 distinct CDR3 sequences, less than 30% of them seen just once. The template was genomic DNA from peripheral blood, not RNA. This record comes from a study of T cell repertoires in aging, cancer and after chemotherapy. Trimming cost V 2 bases and J 0 bases, with 22 bases left between them. Germline V CDR1 and CDR2: DFQATT, SNEGSKA (reference sequence). CDR3 size: 18 residues.

Sequencing was carried out using blood. The J gene is TRBJ1-1, the V gene TRBV20-1, with unresolved D. This sequence was found in a human donor in good health. The chain's CDR3 is CSARLFTIRWPMNTEAFF. For the CDR3, the DNA is TGCAGTGCTAGACTGTTTACAATTCGGTGGCCAATGAACACTGAAGCTTTCTTT.